Listed here are 20 T cell receptor beta chains from one sample, sequenced in a study of T cell responses to AZD1222 COVID-19 vaccine. Clones were sequenced by immunoSEQ multiplex PCR, and TCRdb holds only the in-frame ones, with some missing. Of 130,000 to 150,000 clones in the sample, approximately 90% were seen once. Sequencing was performed on peripheral blood, taken on day 0 of AZD1222 vaccination. The receptors derive from an adult in good health.

CDR3 nucleotide sequence: TGCGCCAGCAGCCAAGATATCCAGAGGCGGCCCCAGCATTTT. Protein: CASSQDIQRRPQHF. The chain is built from TRBV4-3 and TRBJ1-5; D is uncertain. CDR3 size: 14 residues. CDR1 is LGHNA and CDR2 is YSLEER in the germline V gene. V lost 0 bases, J lost 9 bases, and 12 bases lay in between.

The V gene is TRBV12-3 or TRBV12-4, the J gene TRBJ1-6; D not resolved. The CDR3 consists of 13 residues. V was shortened by 2 bases and J by 8 bases, with 7 bases between the two germline ends. CDR3 region: CASSLRSDSPLHF. CDR3 DNA: TGTGCCAGCAGTTTAAGATCGGATTCACCCCTCCACTTT.

The genes are TRBV28 and TRBJ1-1; D remains unclear. V was cut by 5 bases and J by 0 bases, with 4 bases left in between. The CDR3 runs to 12 residues. The germline gives CDR1 MDHEN, CDR2 SYDVKM. This chain's CDR3 is CASSVMNTEAFF. Here the CDR3 DNA reads TGTGCCAGCAGTGTGATGAACACTGAAGCTTTCTTT.

This clone appeared once. The CDR3 reads CASSFIGGNQPQHF. In DNA, the CDR3 is TGTGCCAGCAGTTTTATAGGTGGCAATCAGCCCCAGCATTTT. The chain combines TRBV27 with TRBJ1-5; D uncertain. The CDR3 is 14 residues long. Looked up from germline, CDR1 is MNHEY and CDR2 is SMNVEV (reference sequence). V lost 3 bases to trimming and J lost 2 bases, with 8 bases between them.

The chain carries TRBV7-8 and TRBJ1-5; 10 bases line up with TRBD1. V shed 1 base and J 2 bases; nucleotides not matched to a gene: 2. CDR1 is SGHVS and CDR2 is FQNEAQ in the germline V gene. CDR3 length: 16 residues. This CDR3 reads CASSLGGQGRNQPQHF. CDR3 in DNA: TGTGCCAGCAGCTTAGGGGGACAGGGGCGCAATCAGCCCCAGCATTTT.

This clone was counted a single time. V gene TRBV5-6 combines with J gene TRBJ2-7; D gene unclear. The CDR3 has 15 residues. Trimming shortened V by 1 base and J by 2 bases, and 13 bases separated the two germline ends. Germline lookup yields CDR1 SGHDT and CDR2 YYEEEE. This CDR3 is CASSLLGSPTYEQYF. CDR3 nucleotide sequence: TGTGCCAGCAGCTTGTTGGGTTCACCAACCTACGAGCAGTACTTC.

The chain carries TRBV10-3 and TRBJ1-4; no clear D. Germline V gene data show CDR1 as ENHRY and CDR2 as SYGVKD. V gave up 4 bases and J gave up 7 bases, with 10 bases separating them. The CDR3 contains 13 residues. In nucleotides, the CDR3 is TGTGCCATCAGTGGGGAGGTTGGTGAAAAACTGTTTTTT. It codes for CAISGEVGEKLFF.

V is TRBV6-6 and J is TRBJ2-5; 7 bases align to TRBD2. Germline lookup yields CDR1 MNHNY and CDR2 SVGAGI (reference sequence). Trimming cost V 1 base and J 2 bases; bases outside gene matches: 7. The length of the CDR3 is 16 residues. This chain's CDR3 is CASSYFASGYQETQYF. CDR3 bases: TGTGCCAGCAGTTACTTTGCTAGCGGCTATCAAGAGACCCAGTACTTC.

The chain is built from TRBV6-6 and TRBJ1-3; unclear D gene. Germline V CDR1 and CDR2: MNHNY, SVGAGI (reference sequence). CDR3 length equals 13 residues. V was clipped by 8 bases and J by 3 bases, with 11 bases between them. This chain's CDR3 is CASGRLGGNTIYF. For the CDR3, the DNA is TGTGCCAGCGGCCGGCTAGGTGGAAACACCATATATTTT.

The chain couples TRBV7-2 to TRBJ2-7; D is possibly TRBD1 or TRBD2 (5 bases each). This CDR3 has 14 amino acids. CDR1 and CDR2 from the germline V gene are SGHTA and FQGNSA. V shed 5 bases and J shed 2 bases, with 13 bases lying between them. CDR3 sequence reads: CASSTGTYTYEQYF. Written as DNA, the CDR3 is TGTGCCAGCAGCACCGGGACGTATACCTACGAGCAGTACTTC.

The chain is built from TRBV6-5 and TRBJ2-1; the match to TRBD2 covers 11 bases. In germline, CDR1 is MNHEY, CDR2 SVGAGI. The CDR3 is 14 amino acids. V lost 6 bases to trimming and J lost 12 bases; unmatched junction nucleotides: 10. CDR3 bases: TGTGCCAGCAGGAGGACTAGCGGGCCCGAATGGCAGTTCTTC. It codes for CASRRTSGPEWQFF.

This clone came up once. CDR3 coding DNA: TGTGCCAGCAGCCTCCCCGGGACTAGCGGGAGGGCCGTTCAAACCAAAAACATTCAGTACTTC. It specifies CASSLPGTSGRAVQTKNIQYF. The gene calls are TRBV3-1 (or the pseudogene TRBV3-2) and TRBJ2-4, with TRBD2 matching 16 bases. Per the germline V gene, CDR1 is LGHDT and CDR2 is YNNKEL (reference sequence). The CDR3 length is 21 residues. V was pared by 4 bases and J by 2 bases, with 14 bases of the junction left unmatched.

The J gene is TRBJ2-1, the V gene TRBV6-4; TRBD1 aligns across 10 bases. This CDR3 spans 14 amino acids. The trim removed 4 bases at V and 10 bases at J, leaving 7 bases unmatched. From germline, CDR1 is MRHNA and CDR2 SNTAGT. The CDR3 DNA is TGTGCCAGCAGTGGAACCGGGACAGGGGCCGAGCAGTTCTTC. Its translation is CASSGTGTGAEQFF.

The V gene is TRBV18, the J gene TRBJ2-3; 11 bases map to TRBD2. V shed 6 bases, J shed 0 bases, and the junction held 2 bases outside the gene matches. CDR3 length: 15 residues. Germline CDR1 KGHSH, CDR2 LQKENI. The CDR3: CASSRTSGSTDTQYF. CDR3 in DNA: TGTGCCAGCTCCCGGACTAGCGGGAGCACAGATACGCAGTATTTT. The variable domain in full, completed from reference TRBV18 and TRBJ2-3, reads NAGVMQNPRHLVRRRGQEARLRCSPMKGHSHVYWYRQLPEEGLKFMVYLQKENIIDESGMPKERFSAEFPKEGPSILRIQQVVRGDSAAYFCASSRTSGSTDTQYFGPGTRLTVL.

The chain employs TRBV14 and TRBJ1-6; 8 bases are shared with TRBD1. With V trimmed by 6 bases and J by 7 bases, 5 bases remained unmatched. The CDR3 is made up of 14 amino acids. Germline values: CDR1 SGHDN, CDR2 FVKESK. The CDR3 DNA reads as TGTGCCAGCAGTCCCAGGGGGCGAAATTCACCCCTCCACTTT. This translates into CASSPRGRNSPLHF.

V and J are TRBV18 and TRBJ2-1; D is undetermined. Germline assignment: CDR1 KGHSH and CDR2 LQKENI. Trimming pared 2 bases from V and 9 bases from J, leaving 5 bases between. CDR3 size: 11 residues. The CDR3 DNA reads TGTGCCAGCTCACCAATGGGTGAGCAGTTCTTC. Amino acids: CASSPMGEQFF.

The rearrangement uses TRBV14 and TRBJ2-1; possibly TRBD2 for D (6 bases). Trimming shortened V by 0 bases and J by 6 bases, and 6 bases separated the two germline ends. Germline assignment: CDR1 SGHDN and CDR2 FVKESK. The length of the CDR3 is 13 residues. The CDR3 region has the DNA TGTGCCAGCAGCCAAGAAGCGGGCAATGAGCAGTTCTTC. It translates to CASSQEAGNEQFF.

Details on this clone: Other DNA sequences from this sample encode an identical CDR3 as well. The chain is built from TRBV7-2 and TRBJ2-7; a weak D match, TRBD2 (6 bases). CDR1 and CDR2 (germline): SGHTA, FQGNSA. This CDR3 is 15 amino acids long. Deletions cut 2 bases from V and 0 bases from J, with 11 bases between. Written as DNA, the CDR3 is TGTGCCAGCAGCTTAAGTGGGGGGAGCTCCTACGAGCAGTACTTC. It yields the protein CASSLSGGSSYEQYF.

The V and J genes are TRBV5-6 and TRBJ2-7, with 8 bases identical to TRBD2. Losses at the gene ends were 0 bases for V and 7 bases for J; bases not matched to a gene: 3. CDR1 and CDR2 (germline): SGHDT, YYEEEE. The CDR3 runs 13 residues. The CDR3 here is CASSLGRGVEQYF. The CDR3 DNA is TGTGCCAGCAGCTTGGGGCGGGGGGTAGAGCAGTACTTC.

The CDR3 reads CATGTDHYGYTF. CDR3 bases: TGTGCCACTGGGACAGACCACTATGGCTACACCTTC. The rearrangement links TRBV19 to TRBJ1-2; TRBD1 matches at 7 bases. The CDR3 contains 12 residues. CDR1 is LNHDA and CDR2 is SQIVND in the germline V gene (reference sequence). V trimming: 10 bases; J trimming: 3 bases; junction bases outside the gene matches: 5.